This is a list of T cell receptor beta chains from one sample in a study of cytotoxic CD8 clonotypes in ibrutinib-treated CLL. This table comes from immunoSEQ multiplex PCR, and its TCRdb copy is limited to in-frame clones, with some not included. The sample carries approximately 100,000 clones, about 74% recorded once. Sequences were derived from PBMCs, sampled after 24 months of ibrutinib treatment. These receptors came from a human donor with chronic lymphocytic leukemia. Both conserved end residues are part of each CDR3. A D gene is named only where the DNA matches it firmly.

cdr3_aa,cdr3_nt,v_call,d_call,j_call
CASSQVLAGEVNWDTQYF,TGTGCCAGCAGCCAAGTCCTAGCGGGAGAGGTTAATTGGGATACGCAGTATTTT,TRBV4-2,TRBD2,TRBJ2-3
CASSEFGGPTYEQFF,TGTGCCAGCAGTGAATTCGGGGGCCCCACGTATGAGCAGTTCTTC,TRBV25-1,NA,TRBJ2-1
CASSGGGLSGRRVKDTQYF,TGTGCCAGCAGTGGGGGGGGGCTTAGCGGGAGAAGGGTCAAAGATACGCAGTATTTT,TRBV27,TRBD2,TRBJ2-3
CASSARLQDTQYF,TGTGCCAGCAGCGCCCGACTACAAGATACGCAGTATTTT,TRBV9,NA,TRBJ2-3
CASSLGQETQYF,TGTGCCAGCAGTTTGGGTCAAGAGACCCAGTACTTC,TRBV28,NA,TRBJ2-5
CASSPQGTQPQHF,TGTGCCAGCTCACCACAGGGTACTCAGCCCCAGCATTTT,TRBV18,NA,TRBJ1-5
CASSQEVGRGQPQHF,TGCGCCAGCAGCCAAGAAGTGGGGAGAGGTCAGCCCCAGCATTTT,TRBV4-1,NA,TRBJ1-5
CASSLGQSNYGYTF,TGTGCCAGCAGCTTGGGACAGTCTAACTATGGCTACACCTTC,TRBV7-8,TRBD1,TRBJ1-2
CASRALGTSNTGELFF,TGTGCCAGTAGGGCCCTCGGGACCTCGAACACCGGGGAGCTGTTTTTT,TRBV19,NA,TRBJ2-2
CASNPNRDRGNEQFF,TGTGCCAGCAACCCCAACCGGGACAGGGGTAATGAGCAGTTCTTC,TRBV28,TRBD1,TRBJ2-1
CASSLYGIAETQYF,TGTGCCAGCAGTTTATACGGGATAGCAGAGACCCAGTACTTC,TRBV28,NA,TRBJ2-5
CASSPRGGKSSGANVLTF,TGTGCCAGCAGCCCAAGGGGGGGCAAGAGCTCTGGGGCCAACGTCCTGACTTTC,TRBV7-9,NA,TRBJ2-6
CASSFRGWRGHEQYF,TGTGCCAGCAGCTTTAGGGGGTGGCGAGGGCACGAGCAGTACTTC,TRBV11-2,NA,TRBJ2-7
CASSPYQETQYF,TGTGCCAGCAGCCCTTATCAAGAGACCCAGTACTTC,TRBV7-2,NA,TRBJ2-5
CASSLGGGVETQYF,TGTGCCAGCAGCTTAGGTGGCGGGGTTGAGACCCAGTACTTC,TRBV7-2,NA,TRBJ2-5